This T cell receptor beta chain emerged from a study of OX40 agonist ivuxolimab in advanced cancers. Looking at the study overall: Partial responses occurred in three patients (one hepatocellular carcinoma, two cutaneous melanoma).

Patients were excluded for autoimmune disease history or systemic immunosuppression. Profiling relied on immunoSEQ multiplex PCR, and the TCRdb table lists in-frame clones only, not all of them. The data show about 80,000 clones, about 90% seen once. V was pared by 0 bases and J by 4 bases, with 5 bases of the junction left unmatched. CDR3 size: 15 residues. Germline V gene data show CDR1 as SGDLS and CDR2 as YYNGEE. This clone has a single count. The rearrangement links TRBV9 to TRBJ1-2, with 8 bases fitting TRBD1. The source was CD4+ or CD8+ T cells sorted from blood, collected in a trial of the OX40 agonist ivuxolimab. The receptor was derived from an adult with an advanced solid tumor such as melanoma, head and neck, liver or kidney cancer. CDR3 DNA: TGTGCCAGCAGCGTAGACCAGGGGGCATTCTATGGCTACACCTTC. This sequence encodes CASSVDQGAFYGYTF. Full variable domain (outside the CDR3, taken from reference TRBV9 and TRBJ1-2): DSGVTQTPKHLITATGQRVTLRCSPRSGDLSVYWYQQSLDQGLQFLIQYYNGEERAKGNILERFSAQQFPDLHSELNLSSLELGDSALYFCASSVDQGAFYGYTFGSGTRLTVV.